These T cell receptor beta chains were read from a single sample in a study of beta chain features in type 1 diabetes. Clones were sequenced by immunoSEQ multiplex PCR, and TCRdb holds only the in-frame ones, with some missing. The sample records over 500,000 clones, about 14% being singletons. The sample comprised naive CD4+ T cells from blood. The origin of the receptors is a man younger than 35 in good health. The CDR3 runs from the conserved cysteine through the conserved F or W. Each record gives: D gene, J gene, clone size, V gene, CDR3 protein, CDR3 DNA. D genes are given only for firm matches. Clone size appears in some rows only: once, few, many, or a class for an expanded clone.

>.|TRBJ1-5|few|TRBV28
CASSPPGRGHGNQPQHF
TGTGCCAGCAGTCCCCCGGGGAGGGGTCATGGGAATCAGCCCCAGCATTTT
>TRBD1|TRBJ1-4|many|TRBV7-9
CASSLGGQNEKLFF
TGTGCCAGCAGCTTAGGGGGACAGAATGAAAAACTGTTTTTT
>.|TRBJ1-1|few|TRBV7-2
CASSRIGGGTEAFF
TGTGCCAGCAGCCGGATTGGGGGCGGAACTGAAGCTTTCTTT
>.|TRBJ2-3|.|TRBV27
CASRGSTYTQYF
TGTGCCAGCAGAGGGTCCACGTATACGCAGTATTTT
>TRBD1|TRBJ2-1|.|TRBV14
CASSQIQGPTTHEQFF
TGTGCCAGCAGCCAAATACAGGGGCCTACAACGCATGAGCAGTTCTTC
>.|TRBJ1-6|.|TRBV5-1
CASSLESASPLHF
TGCGCCAGCAGCTTGGAATCGGCTTCACCCCTCCACTTT
>.|TRBJ2-5|.|TRBV4-1
CASSQAVGIQGRQETQYF
TGCGCCAGCAGCCAAGCCGTTGGTATACAGGGGAGGCAAGAGACCCAGTACTTC
>TRBD1|TRBJ2-7|few|TRBV5-1
CASSFGQGDEQYF
TGCGCCAGCAGCTTCGGACAGGGGGACGAGCAGTACTTC
>TRBD1|TRBJ2-1|.|TRBV11-1
CASRILTGGSYNEQFF
TGTGCCAGCAGGATTCTGACAGGGGGTTCCTACAATGAGCAGTTCTTC
>.|TRBJ1-1|few|TRBV4-1
CASSQGRVNTEAFF
TGCGCCAGCAGCCAAGGCAGGGTGAACACTGAAGCTTTCTTT
>.|TRBJ2-5|few|TRBV5-4
CASSRSTRETQYF
TGTGCCAGCAGCCGAAGTACGCGTGAGACCCAGTACTTC
>.|TRBJ2-4|.|TRBV29-1
CSVVVAVIAKNIQYF
TGCAGCGTTGTGGTGGCCGTTATAGCCAAAAACATTCAGTACTTC
>.|TRBJ2-5|.|TRBV28
CASSSTGISKETQYF
TGTGCCAGCAGCTCTACCGGAATTTCAAAAGAGACCCAGTACTTC
>.|TRBJ2-6|few|TRBV7-9
CASSPQGVSGANVLTF
TGTGCCAGCAGCCCGCAGGGAGTCTCTGGGGCCAACGTCCTGACTTTC
>.|TRBJ1-2|.|TRBV4-3
CASSQELISYGYTF
TGCGCCAGCAGCCAAGAGTTGATCAGCTATGGCTACACCTTC
>.|TRBJ2-7|.|TRBV9
CASSPSVEDEQYF
TGTGCCAGCAGCCCCAGTGTAGAGGACGAGCAGTACTTC
>.|TRBJ2-5|few|TRBV2
CASRRTGFGETQYF
TGTGCCAGCAGGAGAACCGGCTTTGGGGAGACCCAGTACTTC
>TRBD1|TRBJ2-3|.|TRBV12-5
CASGLVLGQGSDTQYF
TGTGCTAGTGGTTTGGTACTGGGACAGGGTTCAGATACGCAGTATTTT
>.|TRBJ2-1|.|TRBV9
CASSVEQASYNEQFF
TGTGCCAGCAGCGTAGAACAGGCCTCCTACAATGAGCAGTTCTTC
>.|TRBJ1-4|few|TRBV9
CASSVGGTANEKLFF
TGTGCCAGCAGCGTAGGCGGGACTGCTAATGAAAAACTGTTTTTT
>.|TRBJ2-1|.|TRBV4-1
CASRRPGAVGNEQFF
TGCGCCAGCAGGCGACCAGGGGCAGTAGGAAATGAGCAGTTCTTC
>.|TRBJ2-5|few|TRBV6-5
CASSEMGTQETQYF
TGTGCCAGCAGTGAAATGGGCACCCAAGAGACCCAGTACTTC
>.|TRBJ2-1|few|TRBV7-2
CASRLGGSYNEQFF
TGTGCCAGCCGTCTTGGAGGGTCCTACAATGAGCAGTTCTTC
>.|TRBJ1-2|.|TRBV6-1
CASSAPQGSNYGYTF
TGTGCCAGCAGTGCTCCACAGGGCTCTAACTATGGCTACACCTTC
>.|TRBJ1-5|.|TRBV7-9
CASSLGRPHLQPQHF
TGTGCCAGCAGCTTAGGTAGGCCCCACCTTCAGCCCCAGCATTTT
>TRBD2|TRBJ2-1|few|TRBV6-1
CASSLSGNGEQFF
TGTGCCAGCAGTCTGAGCGGGAACGGTGAGCAGTTCTTC